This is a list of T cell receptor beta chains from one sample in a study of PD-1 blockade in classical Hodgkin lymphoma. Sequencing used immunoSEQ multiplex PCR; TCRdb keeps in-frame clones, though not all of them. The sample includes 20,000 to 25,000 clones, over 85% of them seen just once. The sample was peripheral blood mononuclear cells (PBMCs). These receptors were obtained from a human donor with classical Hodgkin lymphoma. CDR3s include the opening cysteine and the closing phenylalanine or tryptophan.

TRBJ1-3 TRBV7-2 CASSTPGQGIGNTIYF
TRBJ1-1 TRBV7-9 CASSPDTDTEAFF
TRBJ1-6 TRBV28 CASSSLLGRNSPLHF
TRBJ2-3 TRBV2 CASRTSGRTDTQYF
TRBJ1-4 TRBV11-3 CASSFWDGATNEKLFF
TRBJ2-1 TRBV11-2 CASRNNWQSTGRGYNEQFF
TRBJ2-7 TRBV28 CASSSPWTGSYEQYF
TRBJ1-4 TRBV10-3 CAISRTGMSEKLFF
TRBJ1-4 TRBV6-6 CASSYSTYYEKLFF
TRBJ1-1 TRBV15 CATQPGQSPEAFF
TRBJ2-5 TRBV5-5 CASSLETGAGRETQYF
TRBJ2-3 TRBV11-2 CASSPWTSTDTQYF
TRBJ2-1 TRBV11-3 CASSRGAPQRGAPYNEQFF
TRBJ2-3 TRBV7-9 CASSEWRGDTQYF
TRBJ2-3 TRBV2 CASSRERDTQYF
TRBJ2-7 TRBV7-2 CASSLGLAGGYEQYF
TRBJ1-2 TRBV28 CASSSQGIYGYTF
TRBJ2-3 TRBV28 CASSSRAGTQYF
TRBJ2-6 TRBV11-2 CASSSGGSSGANVLTF
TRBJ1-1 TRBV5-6 CASSLDRGNTEAFF